This T cell receptor beta chain was identified during a study of blood T cell repertoires in COVID-19. The protocol was immunoSEQ multiplex PCR, while the TCRdb copy is restricted to in-frame clones and leaves out a portion. The data hold about 220,000 clones, with about four fifths observed a single time. This CDR3 has 14 residues. Germline V gives CDR1 SEHNR, CDR2 FQNEAQ (reference sequence). Trimming took off 3 bases at V and 4 bases at J, with 12 bases between the two ends. This chain connects TRBV7-9 to TRBJ2-5, with a possible D match to TRBD2 (5 bases). Material: peripheral blood. The sequence was obtained from a woman aged 40 to 50 with active or convalescent COVID-19. The CDR3 bases are TGTGCCAGCAGCTTCCTACTAGTAAGAGAGACCCAGTACTTC. Translated, it gives CASSFLLVRETQYF.